This passage covers 19 T cell receptor beta chains from one sample sequenced in a study of cytomegalovirus exposure and HLA in healthy donors. Primers included in the PCR were 60 Vbeta and 13 Jbeta primers. Here immunoSEQ multiplex PCR was the method, and the copy in TCRdb shows in-frame clones only, minus some. Of fewer than 200,000 clones listed, 75% to 90% are singletons. Sequenced material: PBMCs. These TCRs come from a boy aged 5-17 years in good health and CMV-seronegative.

The rearrangement uses TRBV14 and TRBJ1-2; TRBD1 matches at 8 bases. The CDR3 has 17 amino acids. The V gene end was trimmed by 4 bases and the J gene end by 4 bases; junction bases not matched to a gene: 14. CDR1 is SGHDN, CDR2 FVKESK, per germline. DNA for the CDR3: TGTGCCAGCAGCCTCCGACCAGGGGGCGATCACGGCTATGGCTACACCTTC. Translation: CASSLRPGGDHGYGYTF.

The gene calls are TRBV5-6 and TRBJ1-5, with no clear D. Trimming shortened V by 1 base and J by 4 bases, and 6 bases separated the two germline ends. This CDR3 region has 13 residues. The V gene's germline CDR1 is SGHDT and CDR2 YYEEEE. CDR3 sequence (DNA): TGTGCCAGCAGCTTGACAGCTAATCAGCCCCAGCATTTT. Protein: CASSLTANQPQHF.

V gene TRBV11-2 combines with J gene TRBJ2-2; 9 positions match TRBD2. Germline values: CDR1 SGHAT, CDR2 FQNNGV. The CDR3 extends over 15 amino acids. After removal of 2 bases from V and 4 bases from J, the junction contained 2 bases not matched to a gene. The CDR3 here is CASSLLLAGTGELFF. In DNA, the CDR3 is TGTGCCAGCAGCTTATTACTAGCGGGCACCGGGGAGCTGTTTTTT.

The genes are TRBV10-3 and TRBJ2-7; 7 nucleotides agree with TRBD1. The trim removed 8 bases at V and 1 base at J, leaving 2 bases unmatched. The germline V gene has CDR1 ENHRY and CDR2 SYGVKD. The CDR3 consists of 12 residues. CDR3: CAIGQESYEQYF. For the CDR3, the DNA is TGTGCCATCGGACAGGAGTCCTACGAGCAGTACTTC.

The J gene is TRBJ1-2, the V gene TRBV4-1; D possibly corresponds to TRBD1 (5 bases). The V end lost 1 base, the J end lost 4 bases, and 16 bases lay between the germline ends. Germline V gene lookup returns CDR1 MGHRA and CDR2 YSYEKL. The CDR3 consists of 16 residues. CDR3 nucleotides: TGCGCCAGCAGCCAAGGGGGGGGTTTCACCCTCTATGGCTACACCTTC. It codes for CASSQGGGFTLYGYTF.

This clone was counted between two and nine times. This chain links TRBV11-3 with TRBJ2-7, with a weak D call TRBD1 (5 bases). Trimming shortened V by 7 bases and J by 0 bases, and 19 bases separated the two germline ends. The CDR3 runs to 16 residues. The germline V gene has CDR1 SGHNT and CDR2 YENEEA. Written as DNA, the CDR3 is TGTGCCAGCACCTCACCCGCAGGGATGGCCTCCTACGAGCAGTACTTC. It specifies CASTSPAGMASYEQYF.

V is TRBV14 and J is TRBJ1-1; D is undetermined. Germline V gene lookup returns CDR1 SGHDN and CDR2 FVKESK. V lost 2 bases and J lost 1, with 11 bases in between. CDR3 length equals 15 residues. CDR3 sequence: CASSQSLRANTEAFF. The CDR3 bases are TGTGCCAGCAGCCAATCCTTGAGGGCGAACACTGAAGCTTTCTTT.

This clone was observed a few times. The CDR3 DNA reads as TGCGCCAGCAGCTTGAGACTAGCGGGAGGACCCTACAATGAGCAGTTCTTC. Amino acid sequence: CASSLRLAGGPYNEQFF. V and J are TRBV5-1 and TRBJ2-1; TRBD2 agrees at 13 bases. Germline V gene data show CDR1 as SGHRS and CDR2 as YFSETQ. Trimming cost V 1 base and J 2 bases; bases outside gene matches: 3. This CDR3 has 17 amino acids.

As concerns this clone: The same CDR3 also results from other DNA sequences found in this sample. The chain joins TRBV6-6 to TRBJ1-5; tentative D call: TRBD1 (5 bases). The CDR3 extends over 13 amino acids. Trimming cost V 3 bases and J 5 bases, with 8 bases left between them. Germline loops: CDR1 MNHNY, CDR2 SVGAGI (reference sequence). DNA for the CDR3: TGTGCCAGCAGTTATTTACAGGATCAGCCCCAGCATTTT. It is translated as CASSYLQDQPQHF.

V gene TRBV11-2 combines with J gene TRBJ2-7; the match to TRBD1 covers 9 bases. Per the germline V gene, CDR1 is SGHAT and CDR2 is FQNNGV. Trimming took 5 bases from V and 3 from J; bases not matched to a gene: 11. This CDR3 comprises 16 residues. The CDR3 protein is CASSPLRRDRDYEQYF. The CDR3 region has the DNA TGTGCCAGCAGCCCCCTACGCCGGGACAGGGACTACGAGCAGTACTTC.

This clone was seen a few times. The J gene is TRBJ1-4, the V gene TRBV5-6; possibly TRBD1 for D (5 bases). Germline CDR1 SGHDT, CDR2 YYEEEE. The V end lost 0 bases, the J end lost 3 bases, and 12 bases lay between the germline ends. The CDR3 loop spans 16 amino acids. CDR3 bases: TGTGCCAGCAGCTTGGCCGGCGGGGCCCCTAATGAAAAACTGTTTTTT. Translation gives CASSLAGGAPNEKLFF.

The chain uses TRBV10-3 and TRBJ2-3, with a tentative D call TRBD1 (6 bases). This CDR3 is 14 amino acids long. Germline CDR1 and CDR2: ENHRY and SYGVKD. V gave up 7 bases and J gave up 2 bases, with 13 bases separating them. DNA of the CDR3: TGTGCCATCAACGTACAGGGTTTCACAGATACGCAGTATTTT. Its translation is CAINVQGFTDTQYF.

The V and J genes are TRBV7-2 and TRBJ2-1, with 13 bases fitting TRBD2. The J segment lost 5 bases and the V segment lost 0 bases, leaving 4 bases of the junction unmatched. Germline CDR1 is SGHTA and CDR2 is FQGNSA. The CDR3 covers 17 residues. Here the CDR3 DNA reads TGTGCCAGCAGCTTAGCAGTTGGGACTAGCGGGAACAATGAGCAGTTCTTC. Protein sequence: CASSLAVGTSGNNEQFF.

This chain joins TRBV18 and TRBJ2-5; a possible D gene is TRBD1 (6 bases). Germline V gene lookup returns CDR1 KGHSH and CDR2 LQKENI. The CDR3 has 16 residues. The V end lost 0 bases, the J end lost 5 bases, and 16 bases lay between the germline ends. Here the CDR3 reads CASSPPTLQGMETQYF. DNA for the CDR3: TGTGCCAGCTCACCACCCACTCTACAGGGAATGGAGACCCAGTACTTC.

The genes are TRBV5-8 and TRBJ2-3, with D unclear. V gave up 0 bases and J gave up 5 bases, with 7 bases separating them. The length of the CDR3 is 13 residues. In germline, CDR1 is SGHTS, CDR2 YDEGEE. CDR3 amino acids: CASSLEPGDTQYF. The CDR3, as DNA: TGTGCCAGCAGCTTGGAGCCGGGAGATACGCAGTATTTT. Filled out from reference TRBV5-8 and TRBJ2-3, the complete variable domain reads EAGVTQSPTHLIKTRGQQATLRCSPISGHTSVYWYQQALGLGLQFLLWYDEGEERNRGNFPPRFSGRQFPNYSSELNVNALELEDSALYLCASSLEPGDTQYFGPGTRLTVL.

This chain connects TRBV4-1 to TRBJ1-2, with 7 bases identical to TRBD1. Looked up from germline, CDR1 is MGHRA and CDR2 is YSYEKL. Losses at the gene ends were 6 bases for V and 10 bases for J; bases not matched to a gene: 14. This CDR3 comprises 14 residues. Written as DNA, the CDR3 is TGCGCCAGCAGGGGGGACAGCGAGACTTCTCACTACACCTTC. As protein: CASRGDSETSHYTF.

The V gene is TRBV5-1, the J gene TRBJ1-2; 9 bases match TRBD1. Germline V gives CDR1 SGHRS, CDR2 YFSETQ. Trimming removed 4 bases from V and 1 base from J; junction bases left unmatched: 8. CDR3 length equals 16 residues. The DNA of the CDR3 is TGCGCCAGCAGCGGGACAGGGTCAGGGCTTAACTATGGCTACACCTTC. Translated: CASSGTGSGLNYGYTF. The full variable domain, with the rest looked up from reference TRBV5-1 and TRBJ1-2, is KAGVTQTPRYLIKTRGQQVTLSCSPISGHRSVSWYQQTPGQGLQFLFEYFSETQRNKGNFPGRFSGRQFSNSRSEMNVSTLELGDSALYLCASSGTGSGLNYGYTFGSGTRLTVV.

V gene TRBV7-9 combines with J gene TRBJ2-7, with 7 positions matching TRBD1. The CDR3 runs 14 residues. The germline V gene has CDR1 SEHNR and CDR2 FQNEAQ (reference sequence). J was trimmed by 2 bases and V by 5 bases; bases with no gene match: 6. The CDR3 here is CASSPGGLPYEQYF. Here the CDR3 DNA reads TGTGCCAGCAGCCCAGGGGGATTGCCCTACGAGCAGTACTTC.

V gene TRBV19 combines with J gene TRBJ1-5, with D perhaps TRBD1 (6 bases). There are 15 residues in the CDR3. The germline CDR1 and CDR2 sequences are LNHDA and SQIVND (reference sequence). V gave up 6 bases and J gave up 0 bases, with 12 bases separating them. CDR3 in amino acids: CASSPDRYSNQPQHF. The CDR3 region has the DNA TGTGCCAGTAGCCCGGACAGATATAGCAATCAGCCCCAGCATTTT.